A single sample gave rise to the 17 T cell receptor beta chains below, sequenced in a study of identical twins. TCRdb fed the 5' RACE reads into MiXCR, producing one record per CDR3 protein. The sample yields about 810,000 distinct CDR3 sequences, approximately 13% seen once. Separately, the same data were catalogued under a study of yellow fever vaccine responses in identical twins.

The sample was PBMCs. The receptor set was obtained from a young woman in good health.

This clonotype was picked up a small number of times. The V call is TRBV5-1, the J call TRBJ2-5; TRBD1 aligns across 7 bases. CDR1 is SGHRS, CDR2 YFSETQ, per germline. The J segment lost 0 bases and the V segment lost 3 bases, leaving 2 bases of the junction unmatched. The CDR3 has 14 residues. CDR3 in DNA: TGCGCCAGCAGCTGGGACAGTTACCAAGAGACCCAGTACTTC. It is translated as CASSWDSYQETQYF.

This clonotype was detected only a few times. The chain carries TRBV7-7 and TRBJ2-1; TRBD2 matches at 11 bases. CDR3 length equals 19 residues. Germline V gene lookup returns CDR1 SSHAT and CDR2 FNYEAQ (reference sequence). Trimming at V came to 2 bases and at J to 5 bases, leaving 14 bases not matched to a gene. CDR3: CASSLIPVTSGSTNNEQFF. CDR3 DNA: TGTGCCAGCAGCTTAATTCCGGTAACTAGCGGGAGTACAAACAATGAGCAGTTCTTC.

This clonotype was found many times. V is TRBV5-1 and J is TRBJ2-2; no reliable D call. Germline CDR1 SGHRS, CDR2 YFSETQ. The CDR3 totals 15 residues. V lost 0 bases to trimming and J lost 1 base, with 7 bases between them. CDR3 loop: CASSLVLGNTGELFF. The CDR3 DNA sequence: TGCGCCAGCAGCTTGGTCCTTGGGAACACCGGGGAGCTGTTTTTT.

This chain uses TRBV18 with TRBJ2-7, with 10 positions matching TRBD2. The CDR3 covers 17 residues. The V gene end was trimmed by 3 bases and the J gene end by 2 bases; junction bases not matched to a gene: 10. Germline V gene sequence: CDR1 KGHSH, CDR2 LQKENI. This chain's CDR3 is CASSPARTSGFPYEQYF. The DNA for the CDR3 is TGTGCCAGCTCACCTGCCAGGACTAGCGGTTTTCCCTACGAGCAGTACTTC.

The chain is built from TRBV2 and TRBJ2-5; possible D gene TRBD2, 5 bases. V was trimmed by 8 bases and J by 4 bases, leaving 17 bases between them. Germline V gives CDR1 SNHLY, CDR2 FYNNEI. CDR3 size: 14 residues. The CDR3: CASGEFGGGETQYF. Here the CDR3 DNA reads TGTGCCAGCGGGGAGTTTGGTGGAGGAGAGACCCAGTACTTC.

This clonotype was detected a few times. V and J are TRBV5-6 and TRBJ2-1; D unclear. CDR1 SGHDT and CDR2 YYEEEE come from the germline V gene. The CDR3 has 12 residues. The V and J ends lost 2 bases and 8 bases respectively, with 8 bases between them. The CDR3: CASSFRRYEQFF. As DNA, the CDR3 is TGTGCCAGCAGCTTTAGGAGATATGAGCAGTTCTTC.

This sequence joins TRBV5-4 and TRBJ2-7; 7 bases are shared with TRBD2. The CDR3 is 15 amino acids. Germline V gene data show CDR1 as SGHNT and CDR2 as YYREEE (reference sequence). J was trimmed by 1 base and V by 5 bases; bases with no gene match: 9. The CDR3 region is CASSPGGISSYEQYV. CDR3 sequence (DNA): TGTGCCAGCAGTCCCGGGGGGATTAGTTCCTACGAGCAGTACGTC.

The chain is built from TRBV5-1 and TRBJ2-1, with D possibly being TRBD1 (5 bases). This CDR3 has 17 amino acids. CDR1 is SGHRS and CDR2 is YFSETQ in the germline V gene. Trimming removed 0 bases at V and 0 bases at J, with 13 bases between. The CDR3 region is CASSLAGTDSSYNEQFF. Written as DNA, the CDR3 is TGCGCCAGCAGCTTGGCCGGAACAGACAGCTCCTACAATGAGCAGTTCTTC. The full variable domain, rest sourced from reference TRBV5-1 and TRBJ2-1, is KAGVTQTPRYLIKTRGQQVTLSCSPISGHRSVSWYQQTPGQGLQFLFEYFSETQRNKGNFPGRFSGRQFSNSRSEMNVSTLELGDSALYLCASSLAGTDSSYNEQFFGPGTRLTVL.

The V call is TRBV6-1, the J call TRBJ1-2; D may be TRBD1 (6 bases). V lost 1 base and J 8 bases, leaving 11 bases between the germline ends. Looked up from germline, CDR1 is MNHNS and CDR2 is SASEGT. The CDR3 is 13 amino acids. The CDR3 region is CASSEEGEWGYTF. The CDR3 DNA sequence: TGTGCCAGCAGTGAAGAGGGGGAGTGGGGCTACACCTTC.

This clonotype was detected only a few times. CDR3 sequence (DNA): TGCGCCACCCGGTTACGGGGTAATGAGGCAGATACGCAGTATTTT. Its translation: CATRLRGNEADTQYF. This sequence joins TRBV5-1 and TRBJ2-3, with a possible D match to TRBD2 (5 bases). Between the trimmed V and J ends, which lost 9 bases and 4 bases, there was a span of 21 bases. The CDR3 is 15 residues long. Germline CDR1 and CDR2: SGHRS and YFSETQ.

This clonotype was found a few times. This chain joins TRBV24-1 and TRBJ2-5; D is possibly TRBD1 (7 bases). Germline values: CDR1 KGHDR, CDR2 SFDVKD. This CDR3 comprises 16 residues. V was pared by 3 bases and J by 0 bases, with 13 bases between. The CDR3 DNA follows: TGTGCCACCAGTGATGCGGGACAGCAGTACCAAGAGACCCAGTACTTC. It is translated as CATSDAGQQYQETQYF.

There are a few counts of this clonotype. The gene calls are TRBV20-1 and TRBJ2-7; D uncertain. V lost 5 bases and J lost 0, with 11 bases in between. Germline CDR1 DFQATT, CDR2 SNEGSKA (reference sequence). The CDR3 covers 13 residues. In nucleotides, the CDR3 is TGCAGTGCTGGTCCGCCCCCCTCCTACGAGCAGTACTTC. This sequence encodes CSAGPPPSYEQYF.

This clonotype came up many times. The chain links TRBV20-1 to TRBJ2-1; the match to TRBD2 covers 7 bases. The junction had 2 bases not matched to a gene; V was cut back by 3 bases and J by 3 bases. This CDR3 is 13 amino acids long. From germline, CDR1 is DFQATT and CDR2 SNEGSKA (reference sequence). CDR3 loop: CSASSGLYNEQFF. CDR3 coding DNA: TGCAGTGCTAGTAGCGGGCTCTACAATGAGCAGTTCTTC.

The V and J genes are TRBV11-3 and TRBJ2-1; D unclear. There are 13 residues in the CDR3. CDR1 and CDR2 from the germline V gene are SGHNT and YENEEA. V lost 0 bases and J lost 10, with 10 bases in between. This CDR3 reads CASSLDMNVEQFF. CDR3 bases: TGTGCCAGCAGCTTAGATATGAACGTCGAGCAGTTCTTC.

The rearrangement uses TRBV2 and TRBJ1-6; D gene uncertain. V was clipped by 1 base and J by 9 bases, with 7 bases between them. The CDR3 has 13 residues. Germline V CDR1 and CDR2: SNHLY, FYNNEI. Here the CDR3 reads CASSEGRGSPLHF. CDR3 DNA sequence: TGTGCCAGCAGTGAAGGTCGTGGTTCACCCCTCCACTTT.

This clonotype was recorded a few times. The chain joins TRBV4-1 to TRBJ1-1; no clear D. Trimming removed 0 bases from V and 1 base from J, with 15 bases in between. In germline, CDR1 is MGHRA, CDR2 YSYEKL. This CDR3 is 17 amino acids long. CDR3 sequence: CASSQEMALLTNTEAFF. CDR3 in DNA: TGCGCCAGCAGCCAAGAAATGGCATTACTAACGAACACTGAAGCTTTCTTT.

A note on this clonotype: The DNA is omitted, as the CDR3 cannot be located on it reliably, and the CDR3 follows TCRdb's listing. The chain employs TRBV3-1 and TRBJ2-2; the table assigns TRBD1, which was not confirmed against the DNA. The germline CDR1 and CDR2 sequences are LGHDT and YNNKEL (reference sequence). The CDR3 numbers 17 amino acids, ends counted. The CDR3 loop is CASSPPWGHEHRGAVFF.